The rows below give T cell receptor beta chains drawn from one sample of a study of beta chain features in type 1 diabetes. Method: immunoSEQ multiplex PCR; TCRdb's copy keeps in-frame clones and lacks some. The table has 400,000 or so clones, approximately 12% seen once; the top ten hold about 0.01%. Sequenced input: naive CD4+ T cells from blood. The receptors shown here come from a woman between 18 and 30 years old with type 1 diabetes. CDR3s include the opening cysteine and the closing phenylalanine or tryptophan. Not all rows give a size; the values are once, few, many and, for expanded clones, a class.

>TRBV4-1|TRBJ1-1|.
CASSQVGGVRYRNTEAFF
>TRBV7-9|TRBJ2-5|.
CASSYQSGQETQYF
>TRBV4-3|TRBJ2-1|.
CASSQPPPGQGVDEQFF
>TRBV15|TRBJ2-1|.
CATSRTGEYNEQFF
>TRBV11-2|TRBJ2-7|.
CASSLQVEQYF
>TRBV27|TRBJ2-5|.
CASSFQGAQETQYF
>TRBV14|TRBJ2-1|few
CASSQVQGSSYNEQFF
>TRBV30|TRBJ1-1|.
CAWTAEVEAFF
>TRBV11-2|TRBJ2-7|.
CASSLGGRGQSYEQYF
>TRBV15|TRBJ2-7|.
CATSKDRGYEQYF
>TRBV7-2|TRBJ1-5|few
CASSSKQGNQPQHF
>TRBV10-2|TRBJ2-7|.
CASKGVEQYF
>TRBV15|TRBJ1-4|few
CATSSDRGEKLFF
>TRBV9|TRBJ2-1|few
CASSVEGSGRGNEQFF
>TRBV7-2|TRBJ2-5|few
CASSLEVKTQYF
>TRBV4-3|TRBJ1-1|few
CASSQDRGNTEAFF
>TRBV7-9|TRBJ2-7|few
CASSFRGDTYEQYF
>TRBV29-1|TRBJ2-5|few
CSVAQRGVQETQYF
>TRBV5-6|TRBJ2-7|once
CASSHWTSGGYEQYF
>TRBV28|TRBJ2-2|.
CASSLWVAGDRGELFF
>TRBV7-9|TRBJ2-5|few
CASSLRQGPQETQYF
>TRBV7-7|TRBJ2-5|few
CASSSDRQETQYF
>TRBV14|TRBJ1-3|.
CASSRSGNSGNTIYF
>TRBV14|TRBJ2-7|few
CASSRAGVASYEQYF
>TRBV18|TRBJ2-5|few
CASSPASGRRETQYF
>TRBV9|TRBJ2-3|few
CASSVGALEPDTQYF
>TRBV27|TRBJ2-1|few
CASSLWTEGPEQFF
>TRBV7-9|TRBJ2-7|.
CASSSTGGGYEQYF
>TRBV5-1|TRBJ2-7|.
CASRPSPRDEQYF
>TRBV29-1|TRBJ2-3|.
CSASRLAGGGDTQYF
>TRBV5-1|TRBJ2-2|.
CASSLGRGTTGELFF
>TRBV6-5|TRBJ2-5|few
CASKLETSGTQYF
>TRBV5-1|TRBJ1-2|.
CASSTENAGGADYGYTF
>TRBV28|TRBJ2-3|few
CASSGTRLAGTDTQYF
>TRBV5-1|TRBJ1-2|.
CASSWDRDYGYTF
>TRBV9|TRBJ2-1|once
CASSVVAGPSRNEQFF
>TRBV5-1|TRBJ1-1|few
CASSPTRGGEAFF
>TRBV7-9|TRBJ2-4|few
CASRGPGTGSDIQYF
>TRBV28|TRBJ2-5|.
CASSLRGGQYF
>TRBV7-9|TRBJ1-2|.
CASSLVEGGGYTF
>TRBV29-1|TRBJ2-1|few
CSVDRVSFYEQFF
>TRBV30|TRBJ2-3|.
CAWTPRTGTDTQYF
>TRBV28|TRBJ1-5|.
CASSQGYQPQHF
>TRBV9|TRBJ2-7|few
CASSVELEPYEQYF
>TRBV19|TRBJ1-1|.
CASSSPDRGTEAFF